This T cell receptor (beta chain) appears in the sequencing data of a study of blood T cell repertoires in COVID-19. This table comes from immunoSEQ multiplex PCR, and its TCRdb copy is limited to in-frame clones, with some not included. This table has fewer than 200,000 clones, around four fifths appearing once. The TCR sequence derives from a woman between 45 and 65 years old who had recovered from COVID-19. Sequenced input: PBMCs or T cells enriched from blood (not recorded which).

The CDR3 coding sequence is TGTGCCAGCTCACCACTAAGCGCACGACAAGAGACCCAGTACTTC. As protein: CASSPLSARQETQYF. The rearrangement links TRBV18 to TRBJ2-5, with D unresolved. The germline V gene has CDR1 KGHSH and CDR2 LQKENI. The CDR3 is 15 residues long. Trimming pared 1 base from V and 2 bases from J, leaving 11 bases between.